These 24 T cell receptor beta chains were all obtained from the same sample, sequenced in a study of blood T cell repertoires in COVID-19 (TCRdb year 2020). The library was generated by the immunoSEQ multiplex PCR assay. The immuneACCESS repertoire file appears here via TCRdb, limited to in-frame rearrangements. These files lack a portion of the clones; in checked studies, under half of the deficit traces to unresolved V genes, and the cause of the others is not known. Counted in this sample were 150,000 to 180,000 clones; 65% to 90% of them appeared once. The ten largest make up about 8.9% of the sample. Sequencing was carried out using peripheral blood. Receptors originate from a woman in her 50s with acute or convalescent COVID-19.

J is TRBJ2-7 and V is TRBV19, with D perhaps matching TRBD2 (6 bases). The CDR3 has 15 amino acids. Trimming removed 4 bases at V and 5 bases at J, with 18 bases between. CDR1 is LNHDA, CDR2 SQIVND, per germline (reference sequence). In nucleotides, the CDR3 is TGTGCCAGTAGTACCGCCCGGAGATTAGCGGACGAGCAGTACTTC. This sequence encodes CASSTARRLADEQYF.

This clone was seen more than once but under ten times. The V and J genes are TRBV2 and TRBJ2-2; D is ambiguous. The V and J ends lost 3 bases and 4 bases respectively, with 21 bases between them. The CDR3 runs to 18 residues. Germline loops: CDR1 SNHLY, CDR2 FYNNEI. The CDR3 DNA reads as TGTGCCAGCAGTGATCGATTGGCGGTAGGAACGGTCACCGGGGAGCTGTTTTTT. The encoded protein is CASSDRLAVGTVTGELFF.

This clone was counted only a few times. This chain links TRBV6-5 with TRBJ1-2, with 7 positions matching TRBD1. The CDR3 loop spans 16 amino acids. V trimming: 0 bases; J trimming: 4 bases; junction bases outside the gene matches: 8. Germline V gene data show CDR1 as MNHEY and CDR2 as SVGAGI. The CDR3 here is CASSYSNIRDSYGYTF. DNA for the CDR3: TGTGCCAGCAGTTACTCGAATATCCGGGACAGCTATGGCTACACCTTC.

The rearrangement uses TRBV28 and TRBJ2-1, with TRBD1 matching over 7 bases. V shed 4 bases and J 5 bases; nucleotides not matched to a gene: 5. The CDR3 extends over 14 amino acids. The germline V gene encodes CDR1 MDHEN and CDR2 SYDVKM. CDR3 sequence: CASSSYQGDNEQFF. Here the CDR3 DNA reads TGTGCCAGCAGTTCCTACCAGGGGGACAATGAGCAGTTCTTC.

The CDR3 DNA reads TGTGCCACCAGCAGTGATACAGGGGGCGAAAAACTGTTTTTT. Amino acid sequence: CATSSDTGGEKLFF. The chain recombines TRBV15 with TRBJ1-4, with 9 bases fitting TRBD1. The CDR3 length is 14 residues. The V gene end was trimmed by 3 bases and the J gene end by 8 bases; junction bases not matched to a gene: 4. CDR1 and CDR2 from the germline V gene are LNHNV and YYDKDF (reference sequence).

V gene TRBV7-8 combines with J gene TRBJ2-3, with 10 bases matching TRBD2. In germline, CDR1 is SGHVS, CDR2 FQNEAQ. The CDR3 covers 16 residues. The ends lost 1 base at V and 4 bases at J; junction bases unmatched: 5. As DNA, the CDR3 is TGTGCCAGCAGCTTAGTGGGGACTAGCGTTGCAGATACGCAGTATTTT. This gives the protein CASSLVGTSVADTQYF.

The genes are TRBV18 and TRBJ1-2; 8 bases are shared with TRBD1. V was clipped by 3 bases and J by 8 bases; unmatched bases: 11. The V gene's germline CDR1 is KGHSH and CDR2 LQKENI. The length of the CDR3 is 15 residues. CDR3 coding DNA: TGTGCCAGCTCACCGGATACACAGGGGGTTGTCGGCTACACCTTC. Encoded protein: CASSPDTQGVVGYTF. Variable domain in full (rest from reference TRBV18 and TRBJ1-2): NAGVMQNPRHLVRRRGQEARLRCSPMKGHSHVYWYRQLPEEGLKFMVYLQKENIIDESGMPKERFSAEFPKEGPSILRIQQVVRGDSAAYFCASSPDTQGVVGYTFGSGTRLTVV.

The gene calls are TRBV5-1 and TRBJ1-2; D not resolved. Trimming cost V 5 bases and J 3 bases, with 14 bases left between them. In germline, CDR1 is SGHRS, CDR2 YFSETQ. The CDR3 is 14 residues long. CDR3 bases: TGCGCCAGCAGTCAGCGGTCAGACCACTATGGCTACACCTTC. Protein product: CASSQRSDHYGYTF.

The chain carries TRBV7-9 and TRBJ2-7, with 9 bases aligning to TRBD1. Germline-derived CDR1 and CDR2 are SEHNR and FQNEAQ (reference sequence). CDR3 length: 15 amino acids. The trim removed 4 bases at V and 5 bases at J, leaving 9 bases unmatched. CDR3 in DNA: TGTGCCAGCAGCTACACAGGGGGCGTTGATAACGAGCAGTACTTC. This codes for CASSYTGGVDNEQYF. Filled out from reference TRBV7-9 and TRBJ2-7, the complete variable domain reads DTGVSQNPRHKITKRGQNVTFRCDPISEHNRLYWYRQTLGQGPEFLTYFQNEAQLEKSRLLSDRFSAERPKGSFSTLEIQRTEQGDSAMYLCASSYTGGVDNEQYFGPGTRLTVT.

The J gene is TRBJ2-4, the V gene TRBV7-8, with D unclear. Germline V gene sequence: CDR1 SGHVS, CDR2 FQNEAQ. The ends were cut back, 5 bases at V and 8 bases at J, with 10 bases in the middle. The CDR3 is made up of 12 amino acids. The CDR3 DNA reads TGTGCCAGCAGCCGTACCCCGGACATTCAGTACTTC. As protein: CASSRTPDIQYF.

The genes are TRBV13 and TRBJ2-2; 8 bases map to TRBD2. CDR3 length: 14 residues. The ends lost 0 bases at V and 7 bases at J; junction bases unmatched: 1. The germline gives CDR1 PRHDT, CDR2 FYEKMQ (reference sequence). The chain's CDR3 is CASSLGLADGELFF. In DNA form, the CDR3 reads TGTGCCAGCAGCTTAGGACTAGCGGACGGGGAGCTGTTTTTT.

The V gene is TRBV10-3, the J gene TRBJ2-5; D is ambiguous. Germline CDR1 reads ENHRY; CDR2 reads SYGVKD. V was trimmed by 4 bases and J by 0 bases, leaving 9 bases between them. The CDR3 sequence is 14 residues long. The CDR3 protein is CAISVAAYQETQYF. The CDR3 DNA reads TGTGCCATCAGTGTGGCGGCGTACCAAGAGACCCAGTACTTC.

This sequence joins TRBV9 and TRBJ2-1; 8 bases map to TRBD2. The V gene's germline CDR1 is SGDLS and CDR2 YYNGEE. V shed 4 bases and J 8 bases; nucleotides not matched to a gene: 5. The CDR3 covers 13 residues. The CDR3 protein is CASSLTSGYEQFF. The CDR3 nucleotides read TGTGCCAGCAGCCTCACTAGCGGCTATGAGCAGTTCTTC.

This chain joins TRBV5-1 and TRBJ2-2; 7 nucleotides line up with TRBD2. V lost 4 bases and J lost 1; bases outside the gene matches: 4. The length of the CDR3 is 15 residues. Germline V gene sequence: CDR1 SGHRS, CDR2 YFSETQ. As DNA, the CDR3 is TGCGCCAGCAGCACAGCGGGGCTGAACACCGGGGAGCTGTTTTTT. The encoded protein is CASSTAGLNTGELFF. The full variable domain, in which reference TRBV5-1 and TRBJ2-2 provide the parts outside the CDR3, is KAGVTQTPRYLIKTRGQQVTLSCSPISGHRSVSWYQQTPGQGLQFLFEYFSETQRNKGNFPGRFSGRQFSNSRSEMNVSTLELGDSALYLCASSTAGLNTGELFFGEGSRLTVL.

The chain is built from TRBV5-1 and TRBJ2-1; no reliable D call. The V gene lost 4 bases and the J gene lost 5 bases, with 16 bases spanning the gap. Germline CDR1 is SGHRS and CDR2 is YFSETQ. The CDR3 runs 15 residues. Here the CDR3 DNA reads TGCGCCAGCAGCGAGATAGCCACCCCCAACAATGAGCAGTTCTTC. Its translation is CASSEIATPNNEQFF. The full variable domain, rest sourced from reference TRBV5-1 and TRBJ2-1, is KAGVTQTPRYLIKTRGQQVTLSCSPISGHRSVSWYQQTPGQGLQFLFEYFSETQRNKGNFPGRFSGRQFSNSRSEMNVSTLELGDSALYLCASSEIATPNNEQFFGPGTRLTVL.

The chain recombines TRBV3-1 (or the pseudogene TRBV3-2) with TRBJ2-5; the D is unclear. Deletions cut 1 base from V and 4 bases from J, with 7 bases between. Germline-derived CDR1 and CDR2 are LGHDT and YNNKEL (reference sequence). The CDR3 totals 13 residues. The CDR3 DNA is TGTGCCAGCAGCCAAGTGGCCTCAGAGACCCAGTACTTC. Its protein is CASSQVASETQYF.

This clone has only one observation. V gene TRBV3-1 (or the pseudogene TRBV3-2) combines with J gene TRBJ1-3; D not certain. Germline values: CDR1 LGHDT, CDR2 YNNKEL (reference sequence). Between the trimmed V and J ends, which lost 4 bases and 4 bases, there was a span of 8 bases. This CDR3 has 13 residues. CDR3 in DNA: TGTGCCAGCAGCCCGACTGGGGGAAACACCATATATTTT. Its translation is CASSPTGGNTIYF.

The V gene is TRBV27, the J gene TRBJ1-1, with 9 positions matching TRBD1. V lost 0 bases and J lost 8; bases outside the gene matches: 7. Looked up from germline, CDR1 is MNHEY and CDR2 is SMNVEV (reference sequence). The CDR3 contains 15 residues. CDR3 sequence (DNA): TGTGCCAGCAGTTTATCCGGGACAGGGAAGTACGAAGCTTTCTTT. Its protein is CASSLSGTGKYEAFF.

The chain joins TRBV25-1 to TRBJ1-2, with a weak D call TRBD1 (5 bases). The CDR3 totals 13 residues. Germline CDR1 and CDR2: MGHDK and SYGVNS. V lost 4 bases and J 3 bases, leaving 9 bases between the germline ends. CDR3 nucleotides: TGTGCCAGCAGTGCGGGGGGTTACTATGGCTACACCTTC. Translated, it gives CASSAGGYYGYTF.

The gene calls are TRBV19 and TRBJ2-1, with 9 bases that match TRBD2. Losses at the gene ends were 6 bases for V and 3 bases for J; bases not matched to a gene: 3. CDR3 length: 14 amino acids. The germline V gene has CDR1 LNHDA and CDR2 SQIVND (reference sequence). CDR3 protein: CASRAGGFYNEQFF. The CDR3 bases are TGTGCCAGTAGAGCGGGGGGTTTCTACAATGAGCAGTTCTTC.

This clone showed up just a few times. This chain connects TRBV7-2 to TRBJ1-1; weak D call: TRBD1 (6 bases). The CDR3 spans 13 residues. Trimming took off 5 bases at V and 2 bases at J, with 9 bases between the two ends. Germline CDR1 and CDR2: SGHTA and FQGNSA. CDR3 coding DNA: TGTGCCAGCAGCAAGGACAGTAACACTGAAGCTTTCTTT. This encodes CASSKDSNTEAFF.

This chain uses TRBV10-3 with TRBJ1-5; 7 nucleotides line up with TRBD1. The germline gives CDR1 ENHRY, CDR2 SYGVKD. CDR3 length equals 16 residues. After removal of 10 bases from V and 1 base from J, the junction contained 13 bases not matched to a gene. Written as DNA, the CDR3 is TGTGCCAGTGGGAACCTCAGGGGGTCGAGCAATCAGCCCCAGCATTTT. Translating gives CASGNLRGSSNQPQHF.

V usage is TRBV10-2 and J usage is TRBJ2-3; 7 positions match TRBD1. Germline CDR1 is WSHSY and CDR2 is SAAADI. The CDR3 length is 15 residues. V was pared by 3 bases and J by 4 bases, with 7 bases of the junction left unmatched. CDR3 sequence (DNA): TGCGCCAGCAGTGATTCCGACAGGGTGGCAGATACGCAGTATTTT. Amino acids: CASSDSDRVADTQYF.

The J gene is TRBJ1-2, the V gene TRBV6-5, with D perhaps matching TRBD1 (6 bases). The V gene lost 6 bases and the J gene lost 3 bases, with 14 bases spanning the gap. CDR1 MNHEY and CDR2 SVGAGI come from the germline V gene. The CDR3 totals 14 residues. The CDR3 bases are TGTGCCAGCAGCCCCCTAGGGGGGGACTATGGCTACACCTTC. This gives the protein CASSPLGGDYGYTF.